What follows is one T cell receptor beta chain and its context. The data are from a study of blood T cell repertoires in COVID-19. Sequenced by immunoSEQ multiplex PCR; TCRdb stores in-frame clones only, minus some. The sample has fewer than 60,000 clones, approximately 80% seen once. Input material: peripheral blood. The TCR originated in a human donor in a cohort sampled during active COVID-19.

Written as DNA, the CDR3 is TGTGCCAGCAGCCTAGCGGGAGGGATCGAGCAGTACTTC. It is translated as CASSLAGGIEQYF. The chain combines TRBV25-1 with TRBJ2-7, with 12 bases matching TRBD2. Germline-derived CDR1 and CDR2 are MGHDK and SYGVNS. The CDR3 sequence is 13 residues long. V gave up 6 bases and J gave up 6 bases; unmatched junction bases: 3.